Below, one TCR beta chain is given with its context. No cognate antigen has been identified for it. No clone much larger than this one lies a single base away; base qualities are absent. This entry is derived from a study of blood T cell repertoires in COVID-19 (dated by TCRdb to the early 2020s). For the wider study: Samples from collaborators originated in the United States, Italy and Spain and spanned both the acute and convalescent phases of COVID-19. The material from the prospective study consisted of cDNA or gDNA derived from T cells, B-cell-depleted T cells, or PBMCs. Where available, HLA class I and class II types were taken from metadata supplied by the sample provider and were not determined by assay-based typing. Deeply sampled blood TCRbeta repertoires from subjects exposed to, actively infected with, or recovered from COVID-19 were included in the dataset. The samples were drawn from two sources: the first 160 participants of the ongoing ImmuneRACE study, and approximately 1,300 subjects contributed by 6 global collaborators. Nearly every sample came with metadata listing a de-identified subject ID, COVID-19 status, age in years and sex. The repertoires were released in a freely available public database meant as a resource for research on the immune response to SARS-CoV-2.

The collaborating institutions used their own protocols to collect whole blood in K2EDTA tubes. For TCRbeta analysis, collaborator samples were shipped as frozen whole blood, as isolated PBMCs, or as DNA extracted from either sample type. For CDR1 and CDR2, the germline V gene lists MGHRA and YSYEKL. The junction shows trimming of 1 base on V and 6 bases on J, and the gene matches do not reach 14 bases of it. The CDR3 covers 18 residues, taking in both the cysteine and the phenylalanine. Just CDR3 DNA is preserved here, 54 bases in frame from base 1. Study-wide findings and limitations: Clinical and demographic metadata were provided uncurated, with the amount varying by source and participant.

TCRbeta CDR3 regions were amplified from genomic DNA using the immunoSEQ Assay, a bias-controlled multiplex PCR. In the authors' own workflow: Within the assay, amplification of reference gene primers was used to estimate how many nucleated cells each sample contained. To quantify the absolute abundance of each unique TCRbeta CDR3 rearrangement, sequence reads were collapsed and filtered. For each sample, productive Simpson clonality was calculated as the square root of Simpson's diversity index over productive rearrangements. The clones in this table, taken by TCRdb from immuneACCESS, are in-frame only. Not every clone is retained; where verified, under half of the shortfall comes from an unresolved V gene, and the cause of the rest is unknown. The V and J calls and the clone size are those of that table, but D and trimming were determined from the DNA. The sample table holds tens of thousands of clones, of which around 88% were seen once. 4.8% of the sample lies in the top ten.

Source material: peripheral blood. This clonotype originated in a woman of 80 years or more with acute or convalescent COVID-19. The chain employs TRBV4-1 and TRBJ2-1; 8 junctional bases match TRBD2. The DNA sequence is TGCGCCAGCAGCCAAGCAGTCGTCCAGGGGCTAGCGGGCAATGAGCAGTTCTTC. It translates as CASSQAVVQGLAGNEQFF.